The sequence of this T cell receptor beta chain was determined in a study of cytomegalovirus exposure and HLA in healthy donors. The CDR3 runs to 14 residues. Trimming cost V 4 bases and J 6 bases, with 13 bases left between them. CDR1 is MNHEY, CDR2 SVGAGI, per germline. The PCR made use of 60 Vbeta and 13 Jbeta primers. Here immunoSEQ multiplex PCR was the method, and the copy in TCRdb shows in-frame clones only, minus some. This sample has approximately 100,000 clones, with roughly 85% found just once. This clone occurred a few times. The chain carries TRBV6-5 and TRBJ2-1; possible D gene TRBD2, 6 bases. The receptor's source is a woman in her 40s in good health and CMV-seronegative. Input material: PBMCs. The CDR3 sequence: CASSSGVAVNEQFF. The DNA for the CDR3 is TGTGCCAGCAGTTCCGGGGTAGCGGTCAATGAGCAGTTCTTC.